The rows below give T cell receptor beta chains drawn from one sample of a study of blood T cell repertoires in COVID-19. Assay: immunoSEQ multiplex PCR; the TCRdb copy retains only in-frame clones and omits some. The sample records approximately 220,000 clones, more than 65% being singletons. Sample: peripheral blood. The receptors were gathered from a woman aged 30 to 39 who had recovered from COVID-19. CDR3s include the opening cysteine and the closing phenylalanine or tryptophan. Fields, in order: D gene, clone size, V gene, J gene, CDR3 DNA, CDR3 protein. D genes are given only for firm matches. Clone sizes are given selectively: once, few, many, or a class where the clone is expanded.

>-|-|TRBV24-1|TRBJ1-2
TGTGCCACCAGTGATGAGTACAGGGATCCCTATGGCTACACCTTC
CATSDEYRDPYGYTF
>-|-|TRBV3-1/TRBV3-2|TRBJ2-4
TGTGCCAGCAGCCAAGAGCAGCTAGCCATTCAGTACTTC
CASSQEQLAIQYF
>-|-|TRBV6-2/TRBV6-3|TRBJ2-1
TGTGCCAGCAGTTACTCGACGGGAGATGAGCAGTTCTTC
CASSYSTGDEQFF
>TRBD2|-|TRBV6-5|TRBJ2-3
TGTGCCACCGGGACTAGCGGGAGCACAGATACGCAGTATTTT
CATGTSGSTDTQYF
>-|-|TRBV5-3|TRBJ2-7
TGTGCCAGAAGCTTGGAACCAGGGAAGGACGAGCAGTACTTC
CARSLEPGKDEQYF
>TRBD1|once|TRBV30|TRBJ1-6
TGTGCCTGGAGTGTTGCGGGACAGGGGGCTGGATGGTATAATTCACCCCTCCACTTT
CAWSVAGQGAGWYNSPLHF
>-|once|TRBV28|TRBJ1-3
TGTGCCAGCAGTTCCGCGTTCGGAAACACCATATATTTT
CASSSAFGNTIYF
>TRBD2|-|TRBV3-1/TRBV3-2|TRBJ2-3
TGTGCCAGCAGCCAAGGTAAGACTAGCGGGAGCACAGATACGCAGTATTTT
CASSQGKTSGSTDTQYF
>TRBD1|-|TRBV10-3|TRBJ2-5
TGTGCCATCAGCGGACAGGGGGCCCGTTTAGAGACCCAGTACTTC
CAISGQGARLETQYF
>TRBD2|few|TRBV10-3|TRBJ2-1
TGTGCCATCAGCCCCGGGCGGGAGGGGCGCAATGAGCAGTTCTTC
CAISPGREGRNEQFF
>-|-|TRBV29-1|TRBJ1-2
TGCAGCGTTGATGAGGGATGGTCGCAGGGCTACACCTTC
CSVDEGWSQGYTF
>-|-|TRBV7-2|TRBJ1-2
TGTGCCAGCAGCCCCCAGGTGAACTATGGCTACACCTTC
CASSPQVNYGYTF
>-|-|TRBV30|TRBJ2-2
TGTGCCTGGAACAGGGCGGCCACCGGGGAGCTGTTTTTT
CAWNRAATGELFF
>TRBD2|-|TRBV27|TRBJ2-1
TGTGCCAGCAGTTTAAGGGTACCTAGCGGGAGAATGGGGAATGAGCAGTTCTTC
CASSLRVPSGRMGNEQFF
>-|-|TRBV6-5|TRBJ1-2
TGTGCCAGCAGTTACACGGAACAGGACTATGGCTACACCTTC
CASSYTEQDYGYTF
>-|-|TRBV27|TRBJ2-7
TGTGCCAGCAGTCCCGTAGAGGACTCCTACGAGCAGTACTTC
CASSPVEDSYEQYF
>TRBD1|once|TRBV9|TRBJ1-6
TGTGCCAGCAGCCAGGGGGGCGGCGCAGGGAATTCACCCCTCCACTTT
CASSQGGGAGNSPLHF
>TRBD1|-|TRBV27|TRBJ2-7
TGTGCCAGCAGTTTATCCCGGGACAGGGTTTACGAGCAGTACTTC
CASSLSRDRVYEQYF
>-|-|TRBV30|TRBJ2-5
TGTGCCTTAAACAGGGATCAAGAGACCCAGTACTTC
CALNRDQETQYF
>-|-|TRBV12-5|TRBJ2-2
TGTGCTAGTGGTCCAACAGATAACACCGGGGAGCTGTTTTTT
CASGPTDNTGELFF
>-|-|TRBV6-5|TRBJ2-1
TGTGCCAGCAGTTTTTCGTCACAGCGGGCCTCGGAGCAGTTCTTC
CASSFSSQRASEQFF
>-|-|TRBV2|TRBJ1-2
TGTGCCAGCAGTGCAGGGCCGGGGAGGGGCTACACCTTC
CASSAGPGRGYTF
>-|-|TRBV9|TRBJ2-7
TGTGCCAGCAGCGTATCTGGGCTCGTGAACGAGCAGTACTTC
CASSVSGLVNEQYF
>TRBD2|-|TRBV9|TRBJ2-2
TGTGCCAGCAAGGGGCTAGCGGGAGGTACCGGGGAGCTGTTTTTT
CASKGLAGGTGELFF
>TRBD1|once|TRBV29-1|TRBJ1-2
TGCAGCGTTGGGCAGGGGGCCTATGGCTACACCTTC
CSVGQGAYGYTF
>TRBD1|-|TRBV19|TRBJ2-3
TGTGCCAGTAGTCTAGGGGACAGGACTACAGATACGCAGTATTTT
CASSLGDRTTDTQYF
>TRBD1|-|TRBV4-2|TRBJ2-7
TGTGCCAGCAGCCACCCGGCTCAGGGGGCCTACGAGCAGTACTTC
CASSHPAQGAYEQYF
>TRBD1|-|TRBV19|TRBJ2-1
TGTGCCAGTACTCGGGACAGGGCGAGTAGTGAGCAGTTCTTC
CASTRDRASSEQFF
>-|-|TRBV6-4|TRBJ2-3
TGTGCCACCTCGGTTCTCGGGGGTAGCACAGATACGCAGTATTTT
CATSVLGGSTDTQYF
>-|-|TRBV10-3|TRBJ2-7
TGTGCCATCAGTACAGGGAGCTCCTACGAGCAGTACTTC
CAISTGSSYEQYF
>TRBD2|-|TRBV9|TRBJ2-1
TGTGCCAGCAGTGTTGGGAGGGCGCCCTACAATGAGCAGTTCTTC
CASSVGRAPYNEQFF
>-|-|TRBV3-1/TRBV3-2|TRBJ2-2
TGTGCCAGCAGCCAAGGGGGACACTCCGGGGAGCTGTTTTTT
CASSQGGHSGELFF
>-|-|TRBV30|TRBJ2-5
TGTGCCTGGAGTGTACAGGGCCCAGAGACCCAGTACTTC
CAWSVQGPETQYF
>-|-|TRBV9|TRBJ2-7
TGTGCCAGCAGCCCATCTCCGGGGACCTACGAGCAGTACTTC
CASSPSPGTYEQYF
>-|-|TRBV29-1|TRBJ2-1
TGCAGCGTTGCGCAGGGAGGAAGCAATGAGCAGTTCTTC
CSVAQGGSNEQFF
>TRBD1|-|TRBV19|TRBJ1-3
TGTGCCAGTAGCCCAGGGGGATATGGAAACACCATATATTTT
CASSPGGYGNTIYF
>TRBD2|few|TRBV27|TRBJ2-2
TGTGCCAGCAGTCGACTAGCGGGATCGAACACCGGGGAGCTGTTTTTT
CASSRLAGSNTGELFF
>-|-|TRBV15|TRBJ2-7
TGTGCCACCAGTAAAGGGGGGGACTTCTACGAGCAGTACTTC
CATSKGGDFYEQYF
>-|-|TRBV14|TRBJ1-1
TGTGCCAGCAGCCAAGAATCTCAGACTCTCCGGTGGTACACTGAAGCTTTCTTT
CASSQESQTLRWYTEAFF
>-|-|TRBV19|TRBJ2-1
TGTGCCAGTAGTACCAGACTAGAGAACTACAATGAGCAGTTCTTC
CASSTRLENYNEQFF
>-|-|TRBV7-9|TRBJ2-5
TGTGCCAGCACCTCCGGCCAGGGCCCCCAAGAGACCCAGTACTTC
CASTSGQGPQETQYF
>TRBD1|-|TRBV5-4|TRBJ1-2
TGTGCCAGCAGCCCGACCGGGACAGCTAACTATGGCTACACCTTC
CASSPTGTANYGYTF
>TRBD1|-|TRBV3-1/TRBV3-2|TRBJ2-7
TGTGCCAGCAGCCCTGGGACAGGGGGCTACGAGCAGTACTTC
CASSPGTGGYEQYF
>-|-|TRBV5-1|TRBJ1-2
TGCGCCAGCAGCTTGGAAAGCCCTAACTATGGCTACACCTTC
CASSLESPNYGYTF
>TRBD2|-|TRBV2|TRBJ2-2
TGTGCCAGCAGTGAGGGGAGGGGAACCGGGGAGCTGTTTTTT
CASSEGRGTGELFF
>-|once|TRBV20-1|TRBJ1-2
TGCAGTGCTAGTCCCCAGAACTATGGCTACACCTTC
CSASPQNYGYTF
>-|-|TRBV29-1|TRBJ2-7
TGCAGCGTTCTTGACAGTTCCTACGAGCAGTACTTC
CSVLDSSYEQYF
>-|-|TRBV28|TRBJ2-7
TGTGCCAGCAGCCTCGACCCATCGGGGTCCTACGAGCAGTACTTC
CASSLDPSGSYEQYF
>-|-|TRBV7-2|TRBJ1-5
TGTGCCAGCAGCCCTGCGCCTGTAAATCAGCCCCAGCATTTT
CASSPAPVNQPQHF
>-|-|TRBV11-2|TRBJ2-2
TGTGCCAGCAGCTTTCAGGAAGGGGCAGTCACCGGGGAGCTGTTTTTT
CASSFQEGAVTGELFF
>-|-|TRBV6-5|TRBJ2-1
TGTGCCAGCAGTCCCCAGGGGGACTCTGACAATGAGCAGTTCTTC
CASSPQGDSDNEQFF
>-|-|TRBV5-4|TRBJ1-2
TGTGCCAGCAAGCTACCGGGCTATGGCTACACCTTC
CASKLPGYGYTF
>-|-|TRBV7-2|TRBJ1-2
TGTGCCAGCAGCAAGAGGACAGCGGGAACGGGAAACTATGGCTACACCTTC
CASSKRTAGTGNYGYTF
>-|-|TRBV11-2|TRBJ2-2
TGTGCCAGCAGCTCCCCTAACCTGCTGGCCGGGGAGCTGTTTTTT
CASSSPNLLAGELFF
>TRBD2|-|TRBV19|TRBJ2-3
TGTGCCAGTAGTAAAGGACGGACTAGCGGGATCACAGATACGCAGTATTTT
CASSKGRTSGITDTQYF
>-|-|TRBV27|TRBJ2-1
TGTGCCAGCAGTCTGCCGGGGATGGGTAATGAGCAGTTCTTC
CASSLPGMGNEQFF
>-|-|TRBV5-1|TRBJ2-3
TGCGCCAGCAGCTTGGCCCCGGGTGGCGGGGGCACAGATACGCAGTATTTT
CASSLAPGGGGTDTQYF